These 15 T cell receptor beta chains originate from one sample sequenced in a study of cytomegalovirus exposure and HLA in healthy donors. This PCR relied on a set of 60 Vbeta primers and 13 Jbeta primers. TCRdb's copy holds only in-frame clones and misses some; the assay was immunoSEQ multiplex PCR. The data hold around 190,000 clones, with around 83% observed a single time. Sequencing input: PBMCs. The receptors derive from a girl aged 2-10 years in good health and CMV-seropositive.

The J gene is TRBJ1-2, the V gene TRBV6-6; D remains unclear. Germline V gene data show CDR1 as MNHNY and CDR2 as SVGAGI (reference sequence). This CDR3 has 10 amino acids. V dropped 6 bases and J dropped 8 bases, with 7 bases sitting between them. CDR3 sequence: CASRAEGYTF. In DNA, the CDR3 is TGTGCCAGCAGGGCAGAAGGCTACACCTTC.

This clone was recorded a few times. Other DNA sequences from this sample encode an identical CDR3 as well. V and J are TRBV6-1 and TRBJ1-1; 7 nucleotides agree with TRBD1. The V segment lost 5 bases and the J segment 1 base; nucleotides outside the gene matches: 1. CDR1 is MNHNS and CDR2 is SASEGT in the germline V gene. This CDR3 spans 13 amino acids. Here the CDR3 DNA reads TGTGCCAGCAGTAGGGACAGGAACACTGAAGCTTTCTTT. Translating gives CASSRDRNTEAFF.

The gene calls are TRBV27 and TRBJ1-2, with D uncertain. The germline V gene encodes CDR1 MNHEY and CDR2 SMNVEV (reference sequence). The CDR3 length is 14 residues. V was clipped by 4 bases and J by 0 bases, with 9 bases between them. The CDR3 region has the DNA TGTGCCAGCAGTTCAACCCGGGCTAACTATGGCTACACCTTC. Its translation is CASSSTRANYGYTF.

CDR3 in DNA: TGTGCCAGCAGCTTGGACCCCCGGAGACAGGGCGGTAGCACCATATATTTT. Amino acid sequence: CASSLDPRRQGGSTIYF. V and J are TRBV5-6 and TRBJ1-3; the match to TRBD1 covers 7 bases. The trim removed 0 bases at V and 9 bases at J, leaving 15 bases unmatched. Germline CDR1 and CDR2: SGHDT and YYEEEE. The CDR3 extends over 17 amino acids.

The rearrangement uses TRBV7-9 and TRBJ2-7, with 11 bases fitting TRBD2. The V and J ends lost 6 bases and 0 bases, in that order; junction bases with no gene match: 4. The germline V gene encodes CDR1 SEHNR and CDR2 FQNEAQ (reference sequence). This CDR3 has 15 amino acids. Written as DNA, the CDR3 is TGTGCCAGCAGACCCGGACTAGCGGGCTCCTACGAGCAGTACTTC. Amino acids: CASRPGLAGSYEQYF.

This clone was detected only once. The chain combines TRBV1 with TRBJ2-1; the table's TRBD2 call for D was not verified on the DNA. TRBV1 is a pseudogene locus. The CDR3 totals 16 residues. The CDR3 sequence is CTSSPRAGPLTDEQFF. CDR3 coding DNA: TGCACCAGCAGCCCAAGAGCGGGGCCCCTTACGGATGAGCAGTTCTTC.

The chain is built from TRBV7-9 and TRBJ2-1; D remains ambiguous. The CDR3 extends over 13 amino acids. V was clipped by 4 bases and J by 5 bases, with 9 bases between them. Per the germline V gene, CDR1 is SEHNR and CDR2 is FQNEAQ (reference sequence). CDR3 nucleotides: TGTGCCAGCAGCTCCGTGGGCGACAATGAGCAGTTCTTC. It is translated as CASSSVGDNEQFF.

This sequence joins TRBV5-1 and TRBJ2-1; 15 bases are a match to TRBD2. This CDR3 contains 18 residues. Unmatched junction bases numbered 8, after V lost 4 bases and J lost 3 bases. Per the germline V gene, CDR1 is SGHRS and CDR2 is YFSETQ. The CDR3, as DNA: TGCGCCAGCAGCCTCGGACTAGCGGGAGGGGGCGACTACAATGAGCAGTTCTTC. This gives the protein CASSLGLAGGGDYNEQFF. Based on the CDR3 plus reference TRBV5-1 and TRBJ2-1, the full variable domain is KAGVTQTPRYLIKTRGQQVTLSCSPISGHRSVSWYQQTPGQGLQFLFEYFSETQRNKGNFPGRFSGRQFSNSRSEMNVSTLELGDSALYLCASSLGLAGGGDYNEQFFGPGTRLTVL.

The gene calls are TRBV5-1 and TRBJ1-2, with TRBD1 identical over 7 bases. The CDR3 extends over 15 amino acids. Trimming at V came to 5 bases and at J to 5 bases, leaving 12 bases not matched to a gene. Germline V gene sequence: CDR1 SGHRS, CDR2 YFSETQ. The CDR3 is CASRTSTGRGYGYTF. Here the CDR3 DNA reads TGCGCCAGCAGAACCTCGACGGGCAGGGGGTATGGCTACACCTTC.

This clone was seen once. The chain couples TRBV11-3 to TRBJ2-5; 7 nucleotides align to TRBD1. In germline, CDR1 is SGHNT, CDR2 YENEEA. This CDR3 has 14 amino acids. V was clipped by 4 bases and J by 5 bases; unmatched bases: 7. The CDR3 DNA is TGTGCCAGCAGCTACAGGGGTTGGATGGAGACCCAGTACTTC. Its protein product is CASSYRGWMETQYF.

The chain combines TRBV5-1 with TRBJ1-1; D is unresolved. V was clipped by 0 bases and J by 5 bases, with 8 bases between them. Germline V CDR1 and CDR2: SGHRS, YFSETQ. The CDR3 runs 13 residues. CDR3 amino acids: CASSLVRYTEAFF. The DNA of the CDR3 is TGCGCCAGCAGCTTGGTCAGGTATACTGAAGCTTTCTTT.

The chain combines TRBV19 with TRBJ1-1, with a weak D call TRBD1 (5 bases). Germline CDR1 is LNHDA and CDR2 is SQIVND (reference sequence). Trimming cost V 5 bases and J 3 bases, with 13 bases left between them. The CDR3 spans 14 residues. The CDR3 DNA follows: TGTGCCAGTAGTTCGGGGGGAAGGTACACTGAAGCTTTCTTT. It encodes CASSSGGRYTEAFF. Filled out from reference TRBV19 and TRBJ1-1, the complete variable domain reads DGGITQSPKYLFRKEGQNVTLSCEQNLNHDAMYWYRQDPGQGLRLIYYSQIVNDFQKGDIAEGYSVSREKKESFPLTVTSAQKNPTAFYLCASSSGGRYTEAFFGQGTRLTVV.

This rearrangement joins TRBV10-3 to TRBJ2-1, with 7 bases fitting TRBD1. Unmatched junction bases numbered 9, after V lost 10 bases and J lost 6 bases. Germline V CDR1 and CDR2: ENHRY, SYGVKD. The CDR3 is 13 residues long. CDR3 bases: TGTGCCACCCAGGGGGTATCCGGCAATGAGCAGTTCTTC. It specifies CATQGVSGNEQFF.

The chain uses TRBV5-1 and TRBJ2-3; 9 positions agree with TRBD1. The CDR3 extends over 19 amino acids. Germline CDR1 reads SGHRS; CDR2 reads YFSETQ. The trim removed 3 bases at V and 1 base at J, leaving 15 bases unmatched. CDR3 amino acids: CASSSNRVQGARGTDTQYF. In DNA form, the CDR3 reads TGCGCCAGCAGCTCCAACCGGGTACAGGGGGCAAGGGGCACAGATACGCAGTATTTT.

The chain links TRBV14 to TRBJ1-6; possibly TRBD1 for D (5 bases). The germline V gene encodes CDR1 SGHDN and CDR2 FVKESK. The CDR3 consists of 16 residues. V shed 2 bases and J shed 3 bases, with 11 bases lying between them. The DNA of the CDR3 is TGTGCCAGCAGCCAACGCCAGGGTTTCTATAATTCACCCCTCCACTTT. Translation gives CASSQRQGFYNSPLHF. The full variable domain, with the rest looked up from reference TRBV14 and TRBJ1-6, is EAGVTQFPSHSVIEKGQTVTLRCDPISGHDNLYWYRRVMGKEIKFLLHFVKESKQDESGMPNNRFLAERTGGTYSTLKVQPAELEDSGVYFCASSQRQGFYNSPLHFGNGTRLTVT.